This is a list of T cell receptor beta chains from one sample in a study of cytomegalovirus exposure and HLA in healthy donors. The repertoire was sequenced with immunoSEQ multiplex PCR; TCRdb's copy has only in-frame clones and lacks some. The sample lists about 260,000 clones; approximately 85% were seen once. The source material was PBMCs. These receptors were collected from a woman between 40 and 55 years old in good health and CMV-seropositive. Each CDR3 is given with its conserved first and last residue. D genes are given only for firm matches. Size is omitted from some rows. Given values are once, few, many or a class for expanded clones.

abundance | j_gene | v_gene | len | d_gene | CDR3nt | CDR3aa
once | TRBJ2-7 | TRBV19 | 19 | - | TGTGCCAGTAGTATAGTTGGACCAAGGGGGGGGGCGAAAGGCTACGAGCAGTACTTC | CASSIVGPRGGAKGYEQYF
- | TRBJ2-1 | TRBV7-9 | 14 | TRBD2 | TGTGCCAGCAGCTTTCAGCGGGGAAACAATGAGCAGTTCTTC | CASSFQRGNNEQFF
once | TRBJ1-1 | TRBV7-9 | 14 | - | TGTTCCAGCAGCTTAGGTCGAGGGCCAGTTGAAGCTTTCTTT | CSSSLGRGPVEAFF
- | TRBJ2-7 | TRBV7-7 | 15 | - | TGTGCCAGCAGCCGTAGTGAGGGGGGGTCGTACGAGCAGTACTTC | CASSRSEGGSYEQYF
- | TRBJ1-2 | TRBV2 | 14 | TRBD1 | TGTGCCAGCAGGCCCGGGACAGACAACTATGGCTACACCTTC | CASRPGTDNYGYTF
few | TRBJ2-1 | TRBV7-9 | 13 | - | TGTGCCAGCAGGAACGGAGGGAACAATGAGCAGTTCTTC | CASRNGGNNEQFF
- | TRBJ2-3 | TRBV9 | 15 | TRBD2 | TGTGCCAGCAGCGCTAGCGGGACGATCACAGATACGCAGTATTTT | CASSASGTITDTQYF
- | TRBJ1-1 | TRBV4-3 | 13 | - | TGCGCCAGCAGCCTCGGAGCGAACACTGAAGCTTTCTTT | CASSLGANTEAFF
- | TRBJ2-3 | TRBV27 | 17 | TRBD1 | TGTGCCAGCAGGGGGACAGGACTCGGTGCGGGGTTGGATACGCAGTATTTT | CASRGTGLGAGLDTQYF
few | TRBJ2-7 | TRBV10-3 | 13 | - | TGTGCCACCGCCGGGACTCTATCCTACGAGCAGTACTTC | CATAGTLSYEQYF
- | TRBJ2-7 | TRBV28 | 15 | - | TGTGCCAGCAGCCCTCCGGGGTCTTTATCCTACGAGCAGTACTTC | CASSPPGSLSYEQYF
- | TRBJ2-2 | TRBV5-6 | 17 | - | TGTGCCAGCAGCTTCGGAGTGGGGAGAGAGTTCACCGGGGAGCTGTTTTTT | CASSFGVGREFTGELFF
- | TRBJ1-1 | TRBV19 | 15 | - | TGTGCCAGTAGTCCGGGTCCCGGAGGAGGGACTGAAGCTTTCTTT | CASSPGPGGGTEAFF
- | TRBJ2-1 | TRBV9 | 18 | TRBD2 | TGTGCCAGCAGCGTAGGGTTTGGGCGGGAGGGAGTTAGAAATGAGCAGTTCTTC | CASSVGFGREGVRNEQFF
- | TRBJ2-1 | TRBV4-2 | 16 | TRBD2 | TGTGCCAGCAGCCAAGATAAAGTAGCGGGAACGGGTGAGCAGTTCTTC | CASSQDKVAGTGEQFF
- | TRBJ2-7 | TRBV7-8 | 16 | TRBD2 | TGTGCCAGCAGCTTGGCCGCAGCGGGAGTTTCATACGAGCAGTACTTC | CASSLAAAGVSYEQYF
- | TRBJ2-1 | TRBV2 | 12 | - | TGTGCCAGCAGTGATGGGAGTGGTGAGCAGTTCTTC | CASSDGSGEQFF
- | TRBJ1-5 | TRBV6-6 | 15 | - | TGTGCCAGCAGTCGCAGGGGAGGGGGATATCAGCCCCAGCATTTT | CASSRRGGGYQPQHF
- | TRBJ1-6 | TRBV7-2 | 15 | - | TGTGCCAGCAGCCCACTGAGCTCCTATAATTCACCCCTCCACTTT | CASSPLSSYNSPLHF
- | TRBJ2-4 | TRBV15 | 21 | TRBD2 | TGTGCCACCAGCAGAGATCCCTACCTCGGGACTAGCGGGGTGGGCAAAAACATTCAGTACTTC | CATSRDPYLGTSGVGKNIQYF
- | TRBJ1-2 | TRBV5-1 | 13 | TRBD1 | TGCGCCAGCAGCGGACTTCAGGGGGAAAACTACACCTTC | CASSGLQGENYTF
- | TRBJ1-1 | TRBV7-9 | 13 | - | TGTGCCAGCAGCTTCCAGGGAAACACTGAAGCTTTCTTT | CASSFQGNTEAFF
once | TRBJ1-3 | TRBV19 | 16 | - | TGTGCCAGTATTTACTCGGGGGGCACTTCTGGAAACACCATATATTTT | CASIYSGGTSGNTIYF
- | TRBJ1-5 | TRBV5-6 | 14 | - | TGTGCCAGCTCCGTCGGGTTCGTCAATCAGCCCCAGCATTTT | CASSVGFVNQPQHF
- | TRBJ1-3 | TRBV6-4 | 13 | - | TGTGCCAGCAGTGACGTAGCTGGAAACACCATATATTTT | CASSDVAGNTIYF
- | TRBJ2-3 | TRBV5-1 | 13 | - | TGCGCCAGCAGCTTGGCTGGAGCAGATACGCAGTATTTT | CASSLAGADTQYF
- | TRBJ1-1 | TRBV19 | 16 | TRBD1 | TGTGCCAGTAGTATAGGAAGGACAGGGCCGAACACTGAAGCTTTCTTT | CASSIGRTGPNTEAFF
once | TRBJ2-7 | TRBV5-1 | 17 | TRBD1 | TGCGCCAGCAGCTTGGCCTCTCAGGGACAGGGAAACTACGAGCAGTACTTC | CASSLASQGQGNYEQYF
few | TRBJ2-3 | TRBV28 | 14 | TRBD2 | TGTGCCAGCAGTCCCGGGACTAGCGCCGATACGCAGTATTTT | CASSPGTSADTQYF
- | TRBJ1-2 | TRBV5-1 | 14 | TRBD1 | TGCGCCAGCAGCCCTGGACAGGGCTCGGGTGGCTACACCTTC | CASSPGQGSGGYTF
few | TRBJ2-7 | TRBV7-9 | 13 | - | TGTGCCAGCAGCCCCCAGGGATTCTACGAGCAGTACTTC | CASSPQGFYEQYF
- | TRBJ2-1 | TRBV9 | 14 | TRBD2 | TGTGCCAGCAGCCCTGGGACTATCATAGATGAGCAGTTCTTC | CASSPGTIIDEQFF
few | TRBJ1-3 | TRBV7-9 | 15 | - | TGTGCCAGCAGCTTAATGGGGGCTGACGGAAACACCATATATTTT | CASSLMGADGNTIYF
- | TRBJ1-2 | TRBV29-1 | 15 | TRBD1 | TGCAGCGTTGAAGACCCTCACGGACAGGGCTATGGCTACACCTTC | CSVEDPHGQGYGYTF
- | TRBJ2-1 | TRBV29-1 | 15 | - | TGCAGCGTTGCTGGCCCCACCATTCAATACAATGAGCAGTTCTTC | CSVAGPTIQYNEQFF
- | TRBJ2-7 | TRBV28 | 14 | TRBD1 | TGTGCCAGCAGCCCCGGACAGGGACCCTACGAGCAGTACTTC | CASSPGQGPYEQYF
- | TRBJ2-7 | TRBV19 | 15 | TRBD2 | TGTGCCAGTAGTATACTAGCGGGGGGCAACTACGAGCAGTACTTC | CASSILAGGNYEQYF
- | TRBJ1-3 | TRBV7-2 | 14 | - | TGTGCCAGCAGCACCTCAGGGCCTCGGGACACCATATATTTT | CASSTSGPRDTIYF
- | TRBJ2-5 | TRBV7-2 | 15 | - | TGTGCCAGCAGCCTAGGCCAGGGTATTACGGAGACCCAGTACTTC | CASSLGQGITETQYF
once | TRBJ2-7 | TRBV5-1 | 14 | TRBD2 | TGCGCCAGCGGCTCGGACGGGGGGGCCTACGAGCAGTACTTC | CASGSDGGAYEQYF
- | TRBJ2-7 | TRBV5-4 | 16 | - | TGTGCCAGCAGCCCCACCGGAGGAGCCAGATACTACGAGCAGTACTTC | CASSPTGGARYYEQYF